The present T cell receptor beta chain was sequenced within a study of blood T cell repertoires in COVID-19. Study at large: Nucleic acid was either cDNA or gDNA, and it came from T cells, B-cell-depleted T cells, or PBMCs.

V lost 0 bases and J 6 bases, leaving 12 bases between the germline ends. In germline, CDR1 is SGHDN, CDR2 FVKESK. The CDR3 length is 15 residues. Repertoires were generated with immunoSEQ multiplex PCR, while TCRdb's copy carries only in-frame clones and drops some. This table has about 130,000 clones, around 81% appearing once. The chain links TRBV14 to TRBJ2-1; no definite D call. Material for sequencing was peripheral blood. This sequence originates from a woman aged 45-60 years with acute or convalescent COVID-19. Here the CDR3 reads CASSQDFSGGNEQFF. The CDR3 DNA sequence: TGTGCCAGCAGCCAAGACTTTTCGGGTGGCAATGAGCAGTTCTTC.